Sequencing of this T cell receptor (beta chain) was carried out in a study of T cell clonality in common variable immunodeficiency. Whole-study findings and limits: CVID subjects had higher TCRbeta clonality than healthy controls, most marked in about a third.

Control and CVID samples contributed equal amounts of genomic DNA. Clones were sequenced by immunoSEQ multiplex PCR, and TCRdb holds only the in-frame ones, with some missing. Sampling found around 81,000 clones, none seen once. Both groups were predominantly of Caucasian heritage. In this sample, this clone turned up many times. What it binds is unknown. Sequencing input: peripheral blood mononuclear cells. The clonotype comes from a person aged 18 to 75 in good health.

The chain's CDR3 is CASSSGTASYEQYF. Partial CDR3 DNA: TGTGCCAGCAGCTCCGGGACAGCCTCCTACGAG. This sequence joins TRBV12-3 or TRBV12-4 and TRBJ2-7, with 7 bases fitting TRBD1. The observed sequence ends 3 residues before the CDR3 terminus, with the missing tail filled in from the germline J gene. V gave up 6 bases and J gave up 0 bases; unmatched junction bases: 5. The CDR3 sequence is 14 residues long.